What follows are 17 T cell receptor beta chains derived from one specimen sequenced in a study of T cells in women clearing cervical HPV infection (dated by TCRdb to between 2017 and 2018). Library prep was done by the immunoSEQ multiplex PCR assay. As stored in TCRdb, this immuneACCESS dataset retains in-frame rearrangements with V and J assigned. A fraction of the clones does not appear; measured against another copy, unresolved V genes explain less than half of the discrepancy, and the remainder lacks a known reason. The sample table includes some 31,000 clones. The ten most abundant clones make up 1.4% of the sample. Sequenced input: blood buffy coat. These receptor sequences come from a woman aged 18 to 69 with a cervical HPV16 infection that either progressed to CIN3+ or cleared (not recorded which).

With respect to this clone: The junction and the germline gene differ at one end; a read error may be behind it. The read ends 3 residues early relative to the CDR3; the germline J gene fills the gap. Distinct nucleotide sequences in the sample also encode this CDR3. The chain is built from TRBV19 and TRBJ1-3; D gene uncertain. Looked up from germline, CDR1 is LNHDA and CDR2 is SQIVND (reference sequence). The CDR3 contains 13 residues. The CDR3 DNA, read in part, is TGTGCCAGTAGTATAGATCTTCTGAACACG. The encoded protein is CASSIDLLNT. The entire CDR3 protein is CASSIDLLNTIYF.

With respect to this clone: The read ends 3 residues shy of where the CDR3 ends; the end is completed using the germline J gene. The chain uses TRBV7-9 and TRBJ2-2, with 9 bases fitting TRBD1. Trimming at V came to 3 bases and at J to 8 bases, leaving 7 bases not matched to a gene. Germline CDR1 SEHNR, CDR2 FQNEAQ (reference sequence). This CDR3 has 15 residues. The CDR3 region is CASSFWDRVSGELFF. The CDR3 bases that were read are TGTGCCAGCAGCTTCTGGGACAGGGTGTCAGGGGAG.

In the case of this clone: Coverage ceases 3 residues before the CDR3 finishes, and the germline J gene fills in the end. V usage is TRBV12-3 or TRBV12-4 and J usage is TRBJ2-7, with 7 bases lining up with TRBD2. The CDR3 length is 14 residues. J gave up 3 bases and V 3 bases, and 5 bases lay outside the gene matches. The part of the CDR3 DNA that was read is TGTGCCAGCAGTTTCTTTGGGGGGGGCTACGAG. Translating it yields CASSFFGGGYE. The CDR3 reads in full as CASSFFGGGYEQYF.

Details on this clone: From the germline J gene comes the end of the CDR3, since the read stops 3 residues before it. This chain links TRBV20-1 with TRBJ1-4, with 9 bases aligning to TRBD1. V lost 5 bases, J lost 5 bases, and 9 bases stayed unmatched. Germline loops: CDR1 DFQATT, CDR2 SNEGSKA (reference sequence). The CDR3 covers 15 residues. The CDR3 bases that were read are TGCAGTGCTCCACCCCGGGACAGGGAAAATGAAAAA. Translation: CSAPPRDRENEK. The CDR3 as a whole reads CSAPPRDRENEKLFF.

With regard to this clone: The missing CDR3 end, 3 residues past where the read stops, is filled in from the germline J gene. The rearrangement joins TRBV11-2 to TRBJ2-1; tentatively, D is TRBD1 (6 bases). V was trimmed by 0 bases and J by 8 bases, leaving 11 bases between them. The CDR3 has 14 amino acids. Germline values: CDR1 SGHAT, CDR2 FQNNGV. CDR3 bases read: TGTGCCAGCAGCTTAGACTCCAGGGGCTATGAG. Translation gives CASSLDSRGYE. The entire CDR3 protein is CASSLDSRGYEQFF.

In regard to this clone: The read is 3 residues too short to cover the CDR3 end, so that end is filled in from the germline J gene. J is TRBJ2-1 and V is TRBV30; 7 bases line up with TRBD1. V lost 2 bases, J lost 8 bases, and 6 bases stayed unmatched. Germline loops: CDR1 GTSNPN, CDR2 SVGIG (reference sequence). This CDR3 is built from 13 residues. CDR3 bases read: TGTGCCTGGAGTTCAGGTCAGGGGGATGAG. Protein product: CAWSSGQGDE. From start to end, the CDR3 is CAWSSGQGDEQFF.

Concerning this clone itself: The sequence runs out 3 residues before the end of the CDR3; the remainder is reconstructed from the germline J gene. The V and J genes are TRBV18 and TRBJ2-7, with 9 bases aligning to TRBD1. The J segment lost 4 bases and the V segment lost 1 base, leaving 11 bases of the junction unmatched. Germline lookup yields CDR1 KGHSH and CDR2 LQKENI. This CDR3 contains 17 residues. CDR3 residues: CASSPRREGTGYYEQYF. CDR3 bases read: TGTGCCAGCTCACCACGTAGGGAGGGGACAGGGTATTACGAG.

For this clone: The read halts 3 residues ahead of the CDR3 end, with the missing end drawn from the germline J gene. Within the sample, other DNA sequences also encode this same CDR3. The rearrangement uses TRBV7-9 and TRBJ1-1, with no clear D. This CDR3 contains 12 residues. Trimming shortened V by 3 bases and J by 2 bases, and 4 bases separated the two germline ends. Per the germline V gene, CDR1 is SEHNR and CDR2 is FQNEAQ (reference sequence). The CDR3 sequence is CASSLSNTEAFF. CDR3 bases read: TGTGCCAGCAGCTTGTCAAACACTGAA.

Concerning this clone itself: The read terminates 3 residues ahead of where the CDR3 ends, so the germline J gene completes it. This chain links TRBV2 with TRBJ2-2; 9 nucleotides align to TRBD2. The CDR3 runs 15 residues. Germline trimming cut 6 bases from V and 6 bases from J; bases unmatched to any gene: 8. In germline, CDR1 is SNHLY, CDR2 FYNNEI. The CDR3 bases that were read are TGTGCCAGCAGCAGGACTAGCGCCTTGGCCGGGGAG. The encoded protein is CASSRTSALAGE. The entire CDR3 reads CASSRTSALAGELFF.

CDR3 sequence: CASSLERGVYGYTF. The CDR3 bases that were read are TGTGCCAGCAGCTTAGAACGGGGAGTCTATGGC. This sequence joins TRBV7-2 and TRBJ1-2; D ambiguous. The CDR3 goes on 3 residues after the read ends, and that part is filled in from the germline J gene. The CDR3 consists of 14 residues. In germline, CDR1 is SGHTA, CDR2 FQGNSA. The ends were cut back, 1 base at V and 4 bases at J, with 10 bases in the middle.

For this clone: Read data end 3 residues before the CDR3 end; the end is taken from the germline J gene. V usage is TRBV7-3 and J usage is TRBJ2-1; 14 bases line up with TRBD2. J lost 9 bases, V lost 4 bases, and 8 bases had no gene match. Germline V gene lookup returns CDR1 SGHTA and CDR2 FQGTGA. The CDR3 loop spans 16 amino acids. The chain's CDR3 is CASSSTSGRVNGEQFF. CDR3 DNA, as far as it was read: TGTGCCAGCAGCTCGACTAGCGGGAGGGTAAATGGTGAG. Full variable domain (missing parts from reference TRBV7-3 and TRBJ2-1): GAGVSQTPSNKVTEKGKYVELRCDPISGHTALYWYRQSLGQGPEFLIYFQGTGAADDSGLPNDRFFAVRPEGSVSTLKIQRTERGDSAVYLCASSSTSGRVNGEQFFGPGTRLTVL.

As for this clone: The read ends 3 residues early relative to the CDR3; the germline J gene fills the gap. The chain recombines TRBV28 with TRBJ1-4, with a weak D call TRBD1 (6 bases). This CDR3 comprises 15 residues. V lost 6 bases to trimming and J lost 8 bases, with 19 bases between them. Per the germline V gene, CDR1 is MDHEN and CDR2 is SYDVKM. Incomplete CDR3 DNA: TGTGCCAGCAGATCTCTCCAGGGGCGCGGGGAAAAA. Translation: CASRSLQGRGEK. The CDR3 reads in full as CASRSLQGRGEKLFF.

To note about this clone: The read falls 3 residues short of the CDR3 end, and the missing part is taken from the germline J gene. The chain employs TRBV5-1 and TRBJ2-6; tentatively, D is TRBD2 (6 bases). The CDR3 runs to 17 residues. CDR1 and CDR2 (germline): SGHRS, YFSETQ. Trimming stripped 5 bases from V and 0 bases from J, with 15 bases between. The sequenced CDR3 bases are TGCGCCAGCAGAGGACGGGGGACGGTCTCTGGGGCCAACGTC. Its protein product is CASRGRGTVSGANV. The full CDR3 is CASRGRGTVSGANVLTF.

The CDR3 is CASREELRSTEAFF. CDR3 DNA, as far as it was read: TGTGCCAGTAGAGAAGAACTAAGGAGCACTGAA. The rearrangement uses TRBV19 and TRBJ1-1, with D hard to call. The missing CDR3 end, 3 residues past where the read stops, is filled in from the germline J gene. From germline, CDR1 is LNHDA and CDR2 SQIVND (reference sequence). CDR3 size: 14 residues. V was pared by 6 bases and J by 4 bases, with 15 bases between.

As concerns this clone: Read coverage stops 3 residues before the CDR3 terminus; the germline J gene supplies the remainder. This rearrangement joins TRBV19 to TRBJ1-1; TRBD1 agrees at 7 bases. Germline CDR1 reads LNHDA; CDR2 reads SQIVND (reference sequence). The V and J ends lost 5 bases and 0 bases, in that order; junction bases with no gene match: 9. The CDR3 runs to 16 residues. The DNA read from the CDR3 is TGTGCCAGTAGTTTCGGACAGGCGGCCATGAACACTGAA. Encoded protein: CASSFGQAAMNTE. The full CDR3 protein is CASSFGQAAMNTEAFF.

Comments on this clone: From the germline J gene comes the end of the CDR3, since the read stops 3 residues before it. The V gene is TRBV7-7, the J gene TRBJ2-5; 8 bases line up with TRBD2. V shed 2 bases and J 4 bases; nucleotides not matched to a gene: 9. CDR3 length: 16 amino acids. Germline values: CDR1 SSHAT, CDR2 FNYEAQ (reference sequence). CDR3 bases read: TGTGCCAGCAGCTTATTCCCGACTAGCGACGGAGAGACC. Protein: CASSLFPTSDGET. The whole CDR3 reads CASSLFPTSDGETQYF.

Worth noting for this clone: Read sequence stops 3 residues before the CDR3 end, and the germline J gene provides the missing end. The V and J genes are TRBV19 and TRBJ2-3; D possibly uses TRBD1 or TRBD2 (5 bases each). Germline V gene lookup returns CDR1 LNHDA and CDR2 SQIVND (reference sequence). CDR3 length equals 15 residues. CDR3 residues: CASSIARRGDQPQYF. The CDR3 bases that were read are TGTGCCAGTAGTATAGCGAGGAGAGGGGATCAGCCG.